Detailed here is one TCR beta chain. This entry is derived from a study of blood T cell repertoires in COVID-19. Measured with immunoSEQ multiplex PCR; TCRdb has only the in-frame clones, and not every one. The data show roughly 300,000 clones, about 89% seen once. CDR3 length equals 16 residues. Trimming stripped 0 bases from V and 2 bases from J, with 11 bases between. Germline V gene sequence: CDR1 SGDLS, CDR2 YYNGEE. The V gene is TRBV9, the J gene TRBJ2-2; D possibly corresponds to TRBD1 (6 bases). The receptor was derived from a woman in her forties or fifties who had recovered from COVID-19. Material: peripheral blood. The CDR3 bases are TGTGCCAGCAGCGTAGGTTCAGGGGTTAACACCGGGGAGCTGTTTTTT. This gives the protein CASSVGSGVNTGELFF.